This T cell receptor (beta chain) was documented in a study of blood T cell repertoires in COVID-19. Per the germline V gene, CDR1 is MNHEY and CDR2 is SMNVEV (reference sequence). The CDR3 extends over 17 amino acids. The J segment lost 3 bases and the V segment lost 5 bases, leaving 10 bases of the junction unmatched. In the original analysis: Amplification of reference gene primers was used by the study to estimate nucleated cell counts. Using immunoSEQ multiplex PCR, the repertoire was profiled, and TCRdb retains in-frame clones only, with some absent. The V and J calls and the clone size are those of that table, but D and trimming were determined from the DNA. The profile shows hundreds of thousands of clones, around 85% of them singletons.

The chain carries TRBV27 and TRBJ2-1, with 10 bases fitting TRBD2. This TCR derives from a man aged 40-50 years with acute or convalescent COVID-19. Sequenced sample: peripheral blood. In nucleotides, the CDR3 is TGTGCCAGCAGTCCCCGGAGTAGCGGGAGGTACTACAATGAGCAGTTCTTC. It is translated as CASSPRSSGRYYNEQFF.